One sample yielded the 3 T cell receptor beta chains listed below, sequenced in a study of human thymus T cells. Resections removed during corrective heart surgery provided the thymus tissue used. Clones were sequenced by immunoSEQ multiplex PCR, and TCRdb holds only the in-frame ones, with some missing. The data hold some 80,000 clones, with about 96% observed a single time. The sample consisted of thymus tissue. The source of these receptors is a boy younger than two with a congenital heart defect but otherwise immunologically healthy.

The chain carries TRBV9 and TRBJ2-3; 9 bases match TRBD2. CDR3 length: 16 amino acids. V gave up 2 bases and J gave up 5 bases; unmatched junction bases: 9. Germline assignment: CDR1 SGDLS and CDR2 YYNGEE. The CDR3 bases are TGTGCCAGCAGCGTGGGTGCTAGCGGGACAGAAGATACGCAGTATTTT. Translation gives CASSVGASGTEDTQYF.

The rearrangement joins TRBV27 to TRBJ2-6; D is ambiguous. This CDR3 is built from 16 residues. Trimming took off 6 bases at V and 1 base at J, with 13 bases between the two ends. In germline, CDR1 is MNHEY, CDR2 SMNVEV (reference sequence). The DNA of the CDR3 is TGTGCCAGCAGGTCATCTTATAGGTCTGGGGCCAACGTCCTGACTTTC. Encoded protein: CASRSSYRSGANVLTF.

The V gene is TRBV5-1, the J gene TRBJ2-5, with TRBD1 matching over 10 bases. Germline loops: CDR1 SGHRS, CDR2 YFSETQ. The CDR3 totals 18 residues. Trimming at V came to 0 bases and at J to 5 bases, leaving 13 bases not matched to a gene. CDR3 region: CASSLGPGQGLKRETQYF. In nucleotides, the CDR3 is TGCGCCAGCAGCTTGGGGCCGGGACAGGGGTTGAAGAGGGAGACCCAGTACTTC.